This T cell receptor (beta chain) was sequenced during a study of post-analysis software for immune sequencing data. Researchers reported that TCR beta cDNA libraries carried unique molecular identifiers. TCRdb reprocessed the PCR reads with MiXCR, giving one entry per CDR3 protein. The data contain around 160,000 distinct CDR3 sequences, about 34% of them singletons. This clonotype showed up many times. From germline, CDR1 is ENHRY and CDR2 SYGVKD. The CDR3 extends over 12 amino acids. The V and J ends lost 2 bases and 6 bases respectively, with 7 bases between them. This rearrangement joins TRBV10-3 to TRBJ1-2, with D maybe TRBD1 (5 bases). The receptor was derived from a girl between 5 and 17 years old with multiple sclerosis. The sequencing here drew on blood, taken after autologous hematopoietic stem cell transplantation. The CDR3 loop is CAISEPGDGYTF. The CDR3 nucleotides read TGTGCCATCAGTGAGCCGGGGGATGGCTACACCTTC.